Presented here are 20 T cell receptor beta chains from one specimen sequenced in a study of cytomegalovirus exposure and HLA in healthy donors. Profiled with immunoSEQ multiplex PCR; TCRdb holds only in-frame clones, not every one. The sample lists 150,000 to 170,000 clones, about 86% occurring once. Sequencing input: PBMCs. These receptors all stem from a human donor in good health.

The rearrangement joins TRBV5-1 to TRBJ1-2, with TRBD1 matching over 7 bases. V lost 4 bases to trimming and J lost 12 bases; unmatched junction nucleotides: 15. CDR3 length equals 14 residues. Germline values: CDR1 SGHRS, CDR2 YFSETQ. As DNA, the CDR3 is TGCGCCAGCAGCCCAGCCACCGGGACAGCCCCGAACACCTTC. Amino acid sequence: CASSPATGTAPNTF. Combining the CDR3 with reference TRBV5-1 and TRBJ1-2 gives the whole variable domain KAGVTQTPRYLIKTRGQQVTLSCSPISGHRSVSWYQQTPGQGLQFLFEYFSETQRNKGNFPGRFSGRQFSNSRSEMNVSTLELGDSALYLCASSPATGTAPNTFGSGTRLTVV.

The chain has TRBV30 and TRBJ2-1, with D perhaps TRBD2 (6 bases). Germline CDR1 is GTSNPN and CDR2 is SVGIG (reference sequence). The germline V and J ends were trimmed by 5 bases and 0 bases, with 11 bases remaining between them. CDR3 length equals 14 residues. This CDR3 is CAWWSGFSYNEQFF. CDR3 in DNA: TGTGCCTGGTGGAGCGGGTTCTCCTACAATGAGCAGTTCTTC.

CDR3 residues: CASGRGSPYNEQFF. DNA for the CDR3: TGTGCCAGCGGTCGCGGGAGTCCCTACAATGAGCAGTTCTTC. V and J are TRBV9 and TRBJ2-1; the match to TRBD2 covers 7 bases. J lost 2 bases, V lost 7 bases, and 6 bases had no gene match. This CDR3 has 14 amino acids. The germline V gene has CDR1 SGDLS and CDR2 YYNGEE.

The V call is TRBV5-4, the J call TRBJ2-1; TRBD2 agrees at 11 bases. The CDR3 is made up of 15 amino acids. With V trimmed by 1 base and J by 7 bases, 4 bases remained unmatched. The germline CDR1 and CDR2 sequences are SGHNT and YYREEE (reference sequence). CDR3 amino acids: CASSLLTSGKNEQFF. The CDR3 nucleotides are TGTGCCAGCAGCTTGTTGACTAGCGGGAAAAATGAGCAGTTCTTC.

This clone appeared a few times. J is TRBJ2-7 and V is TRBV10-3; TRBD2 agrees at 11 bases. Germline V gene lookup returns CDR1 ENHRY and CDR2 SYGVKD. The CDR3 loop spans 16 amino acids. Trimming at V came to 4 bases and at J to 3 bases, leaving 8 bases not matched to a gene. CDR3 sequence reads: CAISGNLAGGSYEQYF. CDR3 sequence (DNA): TGTGCCATCAGTGGAAATCTAGCGGGAGGTAGCTACGAGCAGTACTTC.

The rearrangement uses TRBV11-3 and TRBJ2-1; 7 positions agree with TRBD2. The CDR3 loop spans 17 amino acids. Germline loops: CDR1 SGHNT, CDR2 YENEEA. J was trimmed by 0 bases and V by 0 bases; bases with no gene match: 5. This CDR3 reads CASSLDTGGSSYNEQFF. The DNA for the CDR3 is TGTGCCAGCAGCTTAGACACCGGGGGGAGCTCCTACAATGAGCAGTTCTTC.

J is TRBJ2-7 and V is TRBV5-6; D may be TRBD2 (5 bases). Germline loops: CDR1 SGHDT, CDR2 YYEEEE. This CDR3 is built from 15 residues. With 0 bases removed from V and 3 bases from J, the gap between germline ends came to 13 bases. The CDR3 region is CASSLEAERNYEQYF. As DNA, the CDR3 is TGTGCCAGCAGCTTGGAAGCGGAGCGGAACTACGAGCAGTACTTC.

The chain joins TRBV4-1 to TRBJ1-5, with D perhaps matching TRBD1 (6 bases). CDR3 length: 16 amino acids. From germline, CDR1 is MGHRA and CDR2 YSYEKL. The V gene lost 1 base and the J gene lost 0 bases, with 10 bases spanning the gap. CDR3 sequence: CASSQGNRASNQPQHF. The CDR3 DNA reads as TGCGCCAGCAGCCAAGGCAACAGGGCTAGCAATCAGCCCCAGCATTTT.

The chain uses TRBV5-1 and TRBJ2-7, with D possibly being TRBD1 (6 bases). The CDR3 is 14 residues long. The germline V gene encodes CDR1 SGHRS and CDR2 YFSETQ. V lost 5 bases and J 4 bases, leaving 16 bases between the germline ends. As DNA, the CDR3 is TGCGCCAGCAGGGGTGGACAGTCCTTATACGAGCAGTACTTC. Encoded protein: CASRGGQSLYEQYF. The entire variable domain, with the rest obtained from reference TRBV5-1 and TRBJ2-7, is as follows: KAGVTQTPRYLIKTRGQQVTLSCSPISGHRSVSWYQQTPGQGLQFLFEYFSETQRNKGNFPGRFSGRQFSNSRSEMNVSTLELGDSALYLCASRGGQSLYEQYFGPGTRLTVT.

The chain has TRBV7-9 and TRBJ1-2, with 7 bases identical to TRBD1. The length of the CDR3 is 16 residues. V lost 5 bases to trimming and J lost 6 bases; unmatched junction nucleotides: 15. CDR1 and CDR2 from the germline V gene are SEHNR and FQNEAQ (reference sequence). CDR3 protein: CASSTQTTGTANGYTF. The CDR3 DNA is TGTGCCAGCAGCACACAAACCACCGGGACAGCTAATGGCTACACCTTC.

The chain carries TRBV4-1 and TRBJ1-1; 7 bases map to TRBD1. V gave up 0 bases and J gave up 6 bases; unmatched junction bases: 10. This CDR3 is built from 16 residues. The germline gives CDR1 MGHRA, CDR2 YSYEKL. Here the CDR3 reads CASSQDGVRGVAEAFF. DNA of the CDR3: TGCGCCAGCAGCCAAGACGGTGTCAGGGGGGTCGCTGAAGCTTTCTTT.

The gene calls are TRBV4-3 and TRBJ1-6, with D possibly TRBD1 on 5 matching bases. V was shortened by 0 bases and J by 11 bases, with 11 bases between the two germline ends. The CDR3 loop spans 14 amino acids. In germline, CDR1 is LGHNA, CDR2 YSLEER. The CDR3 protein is CASSQDSGVAPLHF. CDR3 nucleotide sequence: TGCGCCAGCAGCCAAGATTCGGGGGTAGCACCCCTCCACTTT.

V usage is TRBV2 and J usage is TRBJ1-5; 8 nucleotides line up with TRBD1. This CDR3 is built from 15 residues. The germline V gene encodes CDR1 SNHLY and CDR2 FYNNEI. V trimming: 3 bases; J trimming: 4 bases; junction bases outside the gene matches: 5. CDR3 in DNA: TGTGCCAGCAGTGATTCAGGGGGCTTTAATCAGCCCCAGCATTTT. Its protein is CASSDSGGFNQPQHF.

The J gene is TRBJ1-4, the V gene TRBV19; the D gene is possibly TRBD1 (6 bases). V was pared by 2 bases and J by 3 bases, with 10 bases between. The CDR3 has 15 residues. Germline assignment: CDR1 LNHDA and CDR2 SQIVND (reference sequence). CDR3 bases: TGTGCCAGTAGTATAAGGGGGTCCCCTAATGAAAAACTGTTTTTT. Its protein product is CASSIRGSPNEKLFF.

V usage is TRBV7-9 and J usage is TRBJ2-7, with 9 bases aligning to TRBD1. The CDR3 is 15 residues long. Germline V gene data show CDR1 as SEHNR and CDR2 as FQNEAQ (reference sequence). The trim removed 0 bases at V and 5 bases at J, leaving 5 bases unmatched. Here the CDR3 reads CASSLAPGTGNEQYF. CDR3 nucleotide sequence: TGTGCCAGCAGCTTAGCCCCCGGGACAGGGAACGAGCAGTACTTC.

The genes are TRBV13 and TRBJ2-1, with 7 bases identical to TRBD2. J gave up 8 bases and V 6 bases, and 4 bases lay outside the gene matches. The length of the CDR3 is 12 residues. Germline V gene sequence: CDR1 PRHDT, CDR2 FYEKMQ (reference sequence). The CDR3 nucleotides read TGTGCCAGCAGATGGGCGGGAGATGAGCAGTTCTTC. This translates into CASRWAGDEQFF.

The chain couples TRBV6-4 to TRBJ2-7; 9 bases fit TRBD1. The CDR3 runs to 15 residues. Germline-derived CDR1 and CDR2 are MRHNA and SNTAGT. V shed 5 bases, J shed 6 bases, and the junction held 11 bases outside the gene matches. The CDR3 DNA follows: TGTGCCAGCAGTTCCCAACCGGGACAGGGAGGCGAGCAGTACTTC. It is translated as CASSSQPGQGGEQYF.

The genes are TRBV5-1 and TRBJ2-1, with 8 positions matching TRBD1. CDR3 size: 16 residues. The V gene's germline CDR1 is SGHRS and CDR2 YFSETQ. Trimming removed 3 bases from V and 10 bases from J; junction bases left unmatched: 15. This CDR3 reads CASSWALGTGGPEQFF. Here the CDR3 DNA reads TGCGCCAGCAGCTGGGCCCTTGGGACAGGCGGGCCCGAGCAGTTCTTC.

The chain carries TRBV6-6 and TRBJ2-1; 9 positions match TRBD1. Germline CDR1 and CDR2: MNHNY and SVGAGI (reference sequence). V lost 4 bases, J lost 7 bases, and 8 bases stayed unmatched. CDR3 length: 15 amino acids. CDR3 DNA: TGTGCCAGCAGTTTACTACAGGGGGCTAGAAATGAGCAGTTCTTC. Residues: CASSLLQGARNEQFF.

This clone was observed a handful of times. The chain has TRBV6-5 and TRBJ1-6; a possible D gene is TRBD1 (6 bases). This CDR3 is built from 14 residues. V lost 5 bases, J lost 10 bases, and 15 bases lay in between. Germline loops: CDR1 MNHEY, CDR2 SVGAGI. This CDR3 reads CASSNGQGGSPLHF. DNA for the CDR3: TGTGCCAGCAGTAACGGACAAGGGGGATCACCCCTCCACTTT.